The rows below give T cell receptor beta chains drawn from one sample of a study of radiotherapy plus CTLA-4 blockade in lung cancer. Libraries were prepared by immunoSEQ multiplex PCR; TCRdb keeps only in-frame clonotypes and omits some of them. The table has tens of thousands of clones, approximately 80% seen once. The material sequenced was peripheral blood, taken from a patient treated with radiotherapy plus ipilimumab. These receptors originate from a human donor with non-small cell lung cancer that progressed on radiotherapy plus ipilimumab. Each CDR3 is given with its conserved first and last residue. The order of the fields is V gene, clone size, J gene, CDR3 protein. Expanded clones get a size class; other rows say once, few or many, or leave the size out.

>TRBV7-2|few|TRBJ2-2
CASSLRLAGELFF
>TRBV19|.|TRBJ1-4
CASSTGQRGEKLFF
>TRBV6-5|few|TRBJ2-7
CASSYSTGGTYEQYF
>TRBV7-6|few|TRBJ2-2
CASSLIGTENTGELFF
>TRBV6-5|.|TRBJ1-5
CASSWTGGNQPQHF
>TRBV27|once|TRBJ2-1
CASSSDGTGDYNEQFF
>TRBV6-5|few|TRBJ1-2
CASSEYSTYGYTF
>TRBV11-2|.|TRBJ2-1
CASSTPSIYEQFF
>TRBV7-9|.|TRBJ2-5
CASSFQGQGKETQYF
>TRBV7-6|.|TRBJ2-7
CASSQGSSGYEQYF
>TRBV13|few|TRBJ1-2
CASSPAGGGYTF
>TRBV10-3|few|TRBJ1-6
CAISEGDRDSPLHF
>TRBV7-3|medium-sized|TRBJ2-7
CASSPQGAGEQYF
>TRBV5-8|.|TRBJ2-7
CASSSGGSYEQYF
>TRBV18|few|TRBJ1-1
CASSRSAVDTEAFF
>TRBV2|.|TRBJ2-1
CASSESPYNEQFF
>TRBV7-9|.|TRBJ1-2
CASSFVSDWGYTF
>TRBV28|.|TRBJ1-3
CASSRTGVGTIYF
>TRBV2|.|TRBJ2-7
CASSDTGTGDAYHRYEQYF
>TRBV28|.|TRBJ1-2
CATGQGNGYGYTF
>TRBV28|.|TRBJ1-4
CASRPGQAKGGLWEKLFF
>TRBV28|.|TRBJ1-1
CASRSGGWRAEGAFF
>TRBV11-2|.|TRBJ2-5
CASSLDFGGETQYF
>TRBV5-4|.|TRBJ2-1
CASSLEAGKLYNEQFF
>TRBV5-1|.|TRBJ1-1
CASSRDSGTEAFF
>TRBV5-1|.|TRBJ2-1
CASSPYRGPYNEQFF
>TRBV5-4|.|TRBJ2-5
CASSPGGRAGETQYF
>TRBV4-1|.|TRBJ2-1
CASSHPPGTGENEQFF
>TRBV6-5|.|TRBJ1-1
CASNSGTGASTEAFF
>TRBV5-5|.|TRBJ2-7
CASSPGTVTYEQYF
>TRBV11-2|.|TRBJ1-4
CASSLSRNEKLFF
>TRBV19|.|TRBJ1-2
CASSIDRGNYGYTF
>TRBV28|.|TRBJ2-2
CASTGSNTGELFF
>TRBV27|.|TRBJ1-1
CASSFMGQGETEAFF
>TRBV2|.|TRBJ2-7
CASTRGGPGTYEQYF
>TRBV18|once|TRBJ1-2
CASSLDRGRTYGYTF
>TRBV5-4|.|TRBJ2-7
CASSLDAASYEQYF
>TRBV6-5|once|TRBJ2-1
CASSLGFGVRFF
>TRBV20-1|.|TRBJ2-7
CSAGLRQQYF
>TRBV6-4|.|TRBJ2-7
CASARSSGGPPEDF
>TRBV19|few|TRBJ1-1
CASSGQTAFF
>TRBV19|few|TRBJ1-6
CASKPGSIGTSPLHF
>TRBV27|.|TRBJ1-2
CASSPLDRVRNYGYTF
>TRBV9|.|TRBJ2-2
CASSSTGAATGELFF
>TRBV19|.|TRBJ2-1
CASSGQGLSSYNEQFF
>TRBV18|.|TRBJ2-3
CASSPPTQDTQYF
>TRBV29-1|.|TRBJ2-1
CSAAGRGSNEQFF
>TRBV6-5|.|TRBJ2-7
CASSPREREQYF
>TRBV4-2|.|TRBJ1-2
CASSPPTDGNYGYTF
>TRBV4-1|.|TRBJ2-2
CASSTRQGGPGELFF
>TRBV29-1|few|TRBJ2-7
CSALGDGYEQYF